This T cell receptor beta chain was captured by sequencing in a study of blood T cell repertoires in COVID-19. At the level of the study: COVID-19 samples collected from the United States, Italy and Spain covered acute and convalescent phases. PBMCs, B-cell-depleted T cells, or T cells were the source of the cDNA or gDNA that made up the material.

Per the authors' pipeline: The authors estimated nucleated cell counts from reference gene primer amplification. Sequencing used immunoSEQ multiplex PCR; TCRdb keeps in-frame clones, though not all of them. The V and J calls and clone size are taken from that table; D and trimming were inferred from the DNA. The sample shows over 85,000 clones, about 85% of them seen only once. CDR3 size: 13 residues. Germline V gene sequence: CDR1 SEHNR, CDR2 FQNEAQ (reference sequence). V shed 8 bases and J 5 bases; nucleotides not matched to a gene: 8. The sample comprised peripheral blood. V usage is TRBV7-9 and J usage is TRBJ2-5; 7 positions match TRBD1. The receptor was isolated from a human donor in a cohort sampled during active COVID-19. In nucleotides, the CDR3 is TGTGCCAGCGGTAACAGGGGAGAGGAGACCCAGTACTTC. Protein: CASGNRGEETQYF.